This T cell receptor (beta chain) comes out of a study of T cells in Graves' hyperthyroidism and ophthalmopathy (dated by TCRdb to between 2018 and 2021). For the wider study: Peripheral blood samples were taken at initial diagnosis, before any treatment was given. A discovery cohort of about a hundred patients, 43 with Graves' ophthalmopathy and 55 to 65 with stable Graves' hyperthyroidism, was used to find distinguishing TCR V-J signatures. Prospective prediction of ophthalmopathy was tested in an independent validation cohort consisting of 18 hyperthyroidism patients and more than 15 patients who later progressed to ophthalmopathy. The 100 or so discovery patients were randomly divided into training and test sets at a 7:3 ratio. In addition, the study compared T-cell repertoires in thyroid tissue and in blood from roughly 6 Graves' hyperthyroidism patients. Following sampling, methimazole starting at 30 mg daily was given to hyperthyroidism patients, and high-dose intravenous methylprednisolone was given to ophthalmopathy patients. The paper reports TCR Vbeta CDR3 sequencing of over 120 peripheral blood samples: around 45 ophthalmopathy, about 75 hyperthyroidism and roughly 17 progressor patients.

Stable Graves' hyperthyroidism was defined as the absence of progression to ophthalmopathy over 18 months of follow-up. The hyperthyroidism patients were between 18 and 65 years old and newly diagnosed, with a disease duration of less than 2 months. Any patient with an uncontrolled infection, another autoimmune disease, pregnancy or lactation was excluded. Diagnoses relied on clinical symptoms, serum thyroxine and TRAb, thyroid ultrasound and orbital computed tomography. PBMCs were separated from about 10 ml of fresh peripheral blood using Ficoll-Paque density gradient centrifugation. Trizol reagent was used to extract total RNA, and RNA quality was then checked on an Agilent 2100 Bioanalyzer. TCR beta CDR3 regions were amplified from RNA transcripts. The first round of RT-PCR for the TCR CDR3 was performed with the HTBI primer set and the Qiagen OneStep RT-PCR kit. A second multiplex PCR round built the libraries, followed by size selection and purification. Libraries were sequenced paired-end with 100 bp reads on an Illumina HiSeq2000. The original methods were these. SOAPnuke was used to process the raw data, removing reads that contained adapters or uncalled bases, had a mean Phred below 15, or lacked an exact match to the constant primer or identifier. COPE v1.2.5 was used to merge the high-quality paired reads, and each unique nucleotide sequence was defined as a clonotype. Clonotypes were aligned to IMGT TRBV, TRBD and TRBJ reference segments using MiTCR v1.1. The analysis was restricted to V-J combinations with a frequency above 0.0001, which together covered 98% to 99.2% of the repertoires. The TCS score was defined as F50 (clonal expansion) divided by E x V (chaos), with BLOSUM62-based TCRdist calculated between CDR3 peptides within each V-J. Welch's t-statistics and random forest reduced 514 V-J features to 10 to 15, which were used in a naive Bayes classifier (R e1071). TCRdb passed the public sequencing reads through fastp at Q25 and MiXCR, retaining productive beta sequences. Each entry is one CDR3 protein sequence, shown with its most common DNA and genes. None of the V and J calls come from the authors' own analysis; TCRdb made them. Here the sample has about 290,000 distinct CDR3 sequences; roughly 15% occur a single time. The ten biggest clones cover less than 8% of the sample.

The germline V gene encodes CDR1 MNHNS and CDR2 SASEGT. The CDR3 measures 13 amino acids from cysteine to phenylalanine. Just CDR3 DNA is preserved here, 39 bases in frame from base 1. V loses 6 bases at its end and J loses 3 bases; junction bases beyond the gene matches: 3. This clonotype was counted only a few times. The antigen this receptor binds is unknown. Within one base of it there is no much larger clone, and no base qualities were kept. Findings and caveats that apply to the study as a whole: During validation, the model predicted progression to ophthalmopathy a median of about 5.9 months ahead of onset, with roughly 65% sensitivity and almost 75% specificity. Sample size was not statistically predetermined, and blinding of investigators to group allocation was not performed. Ophthalmopathy was separated from stable hyperthyroidism by a 13 V-J signature model, with about 88% sensitivity and just over 81% specificity obtained in cross-validation and 80%/75% obtained in testing. Most expanded thyroid clonotypes (frequency above 0.001) were also detected in blood, a finding suggesting that blood repertoires may reflect thyroid immune responses.

The V and J genes are TRBV6-1 and TRBJ2-7; a stretch of 9 junction bases matches TRBD2. Sequencing input: blood. The TCR was taken from a woman in her 40s with Graves' hyperthyroidism. The CDR3 protein sequence reads: CASRRTSDYEQYF. The bases are TGTGCCAGCAGACGGACTAGCGACTACGAGCAGTACTTC.